Listed below are T cell receptor beta chains from one sample, sequenced in a study of T-cell memory formation after mild COVID-19. TCRdb re-called the 5' RACE reads with MiXCR, one entry per CDR3 protein. The sample gives 250,000 to 350,000 distinct CDR3 sequences, roughly a fifth of which show up once; around 21% is in the top ten. The sample consisted of PBMCs or a T cell subset sorted from them (not recorded which). The receptors originated from a man aged 18 to 30 who had mild COVID-19 (a few samples of this study predate the infection). Cell type and time point are not known. Both conserved end residues are part of each CDR3. A D gene is named only where the DNA matches it firmly. Some rows have no size entry. The others give once, few or many, or a class for an expanded clone.

d_call: NA
v_call: TRBV5-4
j_call: TRBJ1-1
clone_size: few
cdr3_aa: CASSPGWTDPEAFF
cdr3_nt: TGTGCCAGCAGCCCCGGGTGGACAGATCCTGAAGCTTTCTTT

d_call: TRBD2
v_call: TRBV4-1
j_call: TRBJ2-1
clone_size: few
cdr3_aa: CASSQVWRGDYNEQFF
cdr3_nt: TGCGCCAGCAGCCAAGTCTGGCGGGGGGATTACAATGAGCAGTTCTTC

d_call: NA
v_call: TRBV7-6
j_call: TRBJ1-2
clone_size: few
cdr3_aa: CASSLGRERGGYGYTF
cdr3_nt: TGTGCCAGCAGCTTAGGCAGGGAACGTGGCGGCTATGGCTACACCTTC

d_call: TRBD2
v_call: TRBV18
j_call: TRBJ2-3
clone_size: few
cdr3_aa: CASSPGTSPRSSTDTQYF
cdr3_nt: TGTGCCAGCTCACCCGGGACTAGCCCTCGCAGCAGCACAGATACGCAGTATTTT

d_call: NA
v_call: TRBV5-1
j_call: TRBJ2-1
clone_size: few
cdr3_aa: CASSQGGGGSYNEQFF
cdr3_nt: TGCGCCAGCAGCCAGGGAGGAGGTGGTAGCTACAATGAGCAGTTCTTC

d_call: NA
v_call: TRBV7-2
j_call: TRBJ2-6
clone_size: few
cdr3_aa: CASSNAGANVLTF
cdr3_nt: TGTGCCAGCAGTAACGCTGGGGCCAACGTCCTGACTTTC

d_call: NA
v_call: TRBV15
j_call: TRBJ2-3
clone_size: few
cdr3_aa: CATSRTYQQGRGTDTQYF
cdr3_nt: TGTGCCACCAGCAGAACTTATCAACAGGGACGAGGCACAGATACGCAGTATTTT

d_call: NA
v_call: TRBV11-2
j_call: TRBJ2-3
clone_size: NA
cdr3_aa: CASSPWDTQYF
cdr3_nt: TGTGCCAGCAGCCCGTGGGATACGCAGTATTTT

d_call: NA
v_call: TRBV7-9
j_call: TRBJ2-5
clone_size: NA
cdr3_aa: CASRKDTGFGTQYF
cdr3_nt: TGTGCCAGCAGAAAGGATACAGGGTTCGGGACCCAGTACTTC

d_call: NA
v_call: TRBV3-1
j_call: TRBJ1-2
clone_size: NA
cdr3_aa: CASSQELGPYGYTF
cdr3_nt: TGTGCCAGCAGCCAAGAACTGGGCCCCTATGGCTACACCTTC

d_call: NA
v_call: TRBV6-2/TRBV6-3
j_call: TRBJ1-1
clone_size: NA
cdr3_aa: CASRQSYAGQDRSTEAFF
cdr3_nt: TGTGCCAGCAGGCAATCCTACGCGGGTCAAGATAGGAGCACTGAAGCTTTCTTT

d_call: TRBD1
v_call: TRBV12-3/TRBV12-4
j_call: TRBJ1-6
clone_size: NA
cdr3_aa: CASSRGLGNSPLHF
cdr3_nt: TGTGCCAGCAGCAGGGGGCTAGGAAATTCACCCCTCCACTTT

d_call: NA
v_call: TRBV27
j_call: TRBJ1-2
clone_size: NA
cdr3_aa: CASRGVNYGYTF
cdr3_nt: TGTGCCAGCAGGGGAGTGAACTATGGCTACACCTTC

d_call: NA
v_call: TRBV5-1
j_call: TRBJ1-2
clone_size: NA
cdr3_aa: CASSLANLREGYTF
cdr3_nt: TGCGCCAGCAGCCTTGCAAACCTCCGGGAGGGCTACACCTTC

d_call: NA
v_call: TRBV12-5
j_call: TRBJ1-3
clone_size: few
cdr3_aa: CASGLDRNTIYF
cdr3_nt: TGTGCTAGTGGCCTGGACAGAAACACCATATATTTT

d_call: NA
v_call: TRBV7-2
j_call: TRBJ1-2
clone_size: NA
cdr3_aa: CASSSGTRNYGYTF
cdr3_nt: TGTGCCAGCAGTTCGGGGACACGAAACTATGGCTACACCTTC

d_call: TRBD1
v_call: TRBV29-1
j_call: TRBJ2-1
clone_size: NA
cdr3_aa: CSVEPRQGFYNEQFF
cdr3_nt: TGCAGCGTTGAACCCCGACAGGGCTTCTACAATGAGCAGTTCTTC

d_call: NA
v_call: TRBV12-3/TRBV12-4
j_call: TRBJ2-4
clone_size: many
cdr3_aa: CASTFTGNIQYF
cdr3_nt: TGTGCCAGCACTTTTACAGGAAACATTCAGTACTTC

d_call: NA
v_call: TRBV4-3
j_call: TRBJ1-5
clone_size: many
cdr3_aa: CASSQDEGQPQHF
cdr3_nt: TGCGCCAGCAGCCAAGATGAGGGTCAGCCCCAGCATTTT

d_call: NA
v_call: TRBV5-1
j_call: TRBJ2-7
clone_size: NA
cdr3_aa: CASSQRGGYEQYF
cdr3_nt: TGCGCCAGCTCCCAAAGGGGAGGCTACGAGCAGTACTTC

d_call: TRBD1
v_call: TRBV10-3
j_call: TRBJ2-1
clone_size: once
cdr3_aa: CAISAGTDYNEQFF
cdr3_nt: TGTGCCATCAGTGCTGGGACAGACTACAATGAGCAGTTCTTC

d_call: TRBD1
v_call: TRBV5-1
j_call: TRBJ1-4
clone_size: NA
cdr3_aa: CASSWAPGTDPATNEKLFF
cdr3_nt: TGCGCCAGCAGCTGGGCGCCCGGGACAGATCCTGCAACTAATGAAAAACTGTTTTTT

d_call: NA
v_call: TRBV5-1
j_call: TRBJ1-3
clone_size: NA
cdr3_aa: CASSLPDGNTIYF
cdr3_nt: TGCGCCAGCAGCTTGCCCGACGGAAACACCATATATTTT

d_call: TRBD2
v_call: TRBV11-1
j_call: TRBJ2-1
clone_size: NA
cdr3_aa: CASSPWTSGYNEQFF
cdr3_nt: TGTGCCAGCAGCCCTTGGACTAGCGGTTACAATGAGCAGTTCTTC

d_call: NA
v_call: TRBV7-2
j_call: TRBJ1-2
clone_size: few
cdr3_aa: CASSLSWRDGYTF
cdr3_nt: TGTGCCAGCAGCTTATCCTGGCGAGATGGCTACACCTTC

d_call: NA
v_call: TRBV3-1
j_call: TRBJ1-1
clone_size: NA
cdr3_aa: CASSQGVQVRTEAFF
cdr3_nt: TGTGCCAGCAGCCAAGGGGTCCAGGTCAGAACTGAAGCTTTCTTT

d_call: TRBD1
v_call: TRBV29-1
j_call: TRBJ1-5
clone_size: NA
cdr3_aa: CSTGGTGGNQPQHF
cdr3_nt: TGCAGCACCGGAGGGACAGGGGGCAATCAGCCCCAGCATTTT

d_call: TRBD2
v_call: TRBV29-1
j_call: TRBJ2-1
clone_size: NA
cdr3_aa: CSAGEGSYNEQFF
cdr3_nt: TGCAGTGCCGGGGAGGGGTCCTACAATGAGCAGTTCTTC

d_call: TRBD2
v_call: TRBV7-2
j_call: TRBJ2-1
clone_size: few
cdr3_aa: CASSYRGGRGYNEQFF
cdr3_nt: TGTGCCAGCAGCTACCGGGGGGGTCGAGGCTACAATGAGCAGTTCTTC

d_call: TRBD1
v_call: TRBV5-8
j_call: TRBJ2-7
clone_size: few
cdr3_aa: CASSSWTGGLVQYF
cdr3_nt: TGTGCCAGCAGCTCATGGACAGGAGGATTGGTGCAGTACTTC

d_call: TRBD2
v_call: TRBV5-1
j_call: TRBJ2-3
clone_size: NA
cdr3_aa: CASSPQRGGGTDTQYF
cdr3_nt: TGCGCCAGCAGCCCCCAGCGGGGGGGCGGAACAGATACGCAGTATTTT

d_call: NA
v_call: TRBV30
j_call: TRBJ2-1
clone_size: few
cdr3_aa: CAWSVGGPYNEQFF
cdr3_nt: TGTGCCTGGAGTGTGGGGGGCCCCTACAATGAGCAGTTCTTC

d_call: TRBD2
v_call: TRBV4-2
j_call: TRBJ2-3
clone_size: NA
cdr3_aa: CASSQEGRLAGGPDTQYF
cdr3_nt: TGTGCCAGCAGCCAAGAAGGGCGACTAGCGGGGGGGCCAGATACGCAGTATTTT

d_call: NA
v_call: TRBV5-6
j_call: TRBJ2-1
clone_size: few
cdr3_aa: CASSLPRTPRTHEQFF
cdr3_nt: TGTGCCAGCAGCTTGCCCCGGACACCCCGGACACATGAGCAGTTCTTC

d_call: TRBD1
v_call: TRBV6-5
j_call: TRBJ2-5
clone_size: NA
cdr3_aa: CASSYHDRVETQYF
cdr3_nt: TGTGCCAGCAGTTACCACGACAGGGTAGAGACCCAGTACTTC

d_call: NA
v_call: TRBV7-2
j_call: TRBJ2-5
clone_size: NA
cdr3_aa: CASQPHAVLGETQYF
cdr3_nt: TGTGCCAGCCAGCCCCACGCCGTACTCGGGGAGACCCAGTACTTC

d_call: NA
v_call: TRBV27
j_call: TRBJ1-2
clone_size: few
cdr3_aa: CASSSGDRGGYTF
cdr3_nt: TGTGCCAGCAGTTCGGGGGACCGAGGTGGCTACACCTTC

d_call: NA
v_call: TRBV5-1
j_call: TRBJ1-1
clone_size: few
cdr3_aa: CASSHARGNTEAFF
cdr3_nt: TGCGCCAGCAGCCACGCTCGGGGGAACACTGAAGCTTTCTTT

d_call: NA
v_call: TRBV5-5
j_call: TRBJ2-5
clone_size: few
cdr3_aa: CASSWRPARGSEYF
cdr3_nt: TGTGCCAGCAGCTGGAGACCTGCTAGGGGTTCGGAGTACTTC

d_call: NA
v_call: TRBV29-1
j_call: TRBJ1-1
clone_size: few
cdr3_aa: CSVRPLMNTEAFF
cdr3_nt: TGCAGCGTCCGGCCCCTGATGAACACTGAAGCTTTCTTT

d_call: NA
v_call: TRBV2
j_call: TRBJ1-2
clone_size: NA
cdr3_aa: CASSYAGVGGYTF
cdr3_nt: TGTGCCAGCAGTTACGCAGGGGTTGGTGGCTACACCTTC

d_call: NA
v_call: TRBV6-2/TRBV6-3
j_call: TRBJ1-5
clone_size: few
cdr3_aa: CASSATVYNQPQHF
cdr3_nt: TGTGCCAGCAGTGCAACAGTGTACAATCAGCCCCAGCATTTT

d_call: NA
v_call: TRBV6-2/TRBV6-3
j_call: TRBJ1-5
clone_size: NA
cdr3_aa: CASSPFSGTTGSNQPQHF
cdr3_nt: TGTGCCAGCAGTCCCTTCTCCGGGACAACAGGTAGCAATCAGCCCCAGCATTTT

d_call: NA
v_call: TRBV15
j_call: TRBJ2-5
clone_size: NA
cdr3_aa: CATSRDTGQETQYF
cdr3_nt: TGTGCCACCAGCAGAGATACAGGGCAAGAGACCCAGTACTTC